One sample yielded the 4 T cell receptor beta chains listed below, sequenced in a study of shared clonotypes between healthy human individuals. Measured with immunoSEQ multiplex PCR; TCRdb has only the in-frame clones, and not every one. Seen here are about 1.1 million clones, approximately 80% observed once, and the top ten hold 0.89%. The sequenced material came from memory CD4+ T cells from PBMCs. As to subset: CD45RA-negative fraction. All receptors come from a man aged 18 to 30 in good health. Some clones in this sample may be carry-over from other donors' samples.

The chain employs TRBV15 and TRBJ2-3; D possibly uses TRBD1 or TRBD2 (5 bases each). The germline V gene has CDR1 LNHNV and CDR2 YYDKDF (reference sequence). The ends were cut back, 4 bases at V and 11 bases at J, with 25 bases in the middle. The CDR3 runs to 16 residues. CDR3 amino acids: CATSIKPGPLSKRQYF. The CDR3 nucleotides read TGTGCCACCAGCATCAAACCGGGACCACTTAGCAAGAGGCAGTATTTT. Full variable domain (remainder filled in from reference TRBV15 and TRBJ2-3): DAMVIQNPRYQVTQFGKPVTLSCSQTLNHNVMYWYQQKSSQAPKLLFHYYDKDFNNEADTPDNFQSRRPNTSFCFLDIRSPGLGDTAMYLCATSIKPGPLSKRQYFGPGTRLTVL.

The chain joins TRBV4-3 to TRBJ1-2; 7 bases map to TRBD1. This CDR3 has 15 residues. The germline V gene encodes CDR1 LGHNA and CDR2 YSLEER. Germline trimming cut 1 base from V and 4 bases from J; bases unmatched to any gene: 6. The CDR3 is CASSQALTGIYGYTF. Here the CDR3 DNA reads TGCGCCAGCAGCCAAGCCTTGACAGGGATCTATGGCTACACCTTC.

This clone has just one count. V usage is TRBV10-3 and J usage is TRBJ1-1; the D gene is possibly TRBD1 (5 bases). V lost 6 bases and J 6 bases, leaving 17 bases between the germline ends. CDR1 is ENHRY and CDR2 is SYGVKD in the germline V gene. CDR3 size: 14 residues. This chain's CDR3 is CAISRDLNGPEAFF. CDR3 coding DNA: TGTGCCATCAGCCGGGACCTGAACGGGCCTGAAGCTTTCTTT.

This chain uses TRBV4-2 with TRBJ2-5; TRBD2 aligns across 14 bases. From germline, CDR1 is LGHNA and CDR2 YNFKEQ. This CDR3 has 19 amino acids. The V segment lost 4 bases and the J segment 3 bases; nucleotides outside the gene matches: 13. The CDR3 DNA reads TGTGCCAGCAGCCGCCGTACTATCGGGACTAGCGGGAGTAAAGAGACCCAGTACTTC. It specifies CASSRRTIGTSGSKETQYF.